This entry is about one TCR beta chain. The antigen remains unidentified. Trimming took off 1 base at V and 1 base at J, with 13 bases between the two ends. The CDR3 is 16 residues long. Germline V lookup: CDR1 MNHNS, CDR2 SASEGT. The data were obtained in a study of lymphopenia after photon versus proton radiotherapy. Study conclusions and caveats: Proton therapy kept repertoires fairly stable, unlike photons, which gained effector/memory cells. In patients who died, overall survival fell as post-nadir TCR diversity dropped more. Better survival with proton therapy was suggested as possible, not demonstrated. Oligoclonal CD8+ Temra expansion after nadir drove photon patients' diversity drop.

The table came from immunoSEQ multiplex PCR; TCRdb's copy has only in-frame clones and leaves some out. The sample has 53,000 or so clones, around 80% seen once; the top ten hold around 30%. The V and J genes are TRBV6-1 and TRBJ1-1, with D perhaps TRBD1 (5 bases). The sequencing used peripheral blood, collected from a patient treated with photon-based radiotherapy. This clonotype originated in a man over 45 with gastric cancer. For the CDR3, the DNA is TGTGCCAGCAGTGAAGGGCAGGGAAAGTGGAACACTGAAGCTTTCTTT. It specifies CASSEGQGKWNTEAFF.